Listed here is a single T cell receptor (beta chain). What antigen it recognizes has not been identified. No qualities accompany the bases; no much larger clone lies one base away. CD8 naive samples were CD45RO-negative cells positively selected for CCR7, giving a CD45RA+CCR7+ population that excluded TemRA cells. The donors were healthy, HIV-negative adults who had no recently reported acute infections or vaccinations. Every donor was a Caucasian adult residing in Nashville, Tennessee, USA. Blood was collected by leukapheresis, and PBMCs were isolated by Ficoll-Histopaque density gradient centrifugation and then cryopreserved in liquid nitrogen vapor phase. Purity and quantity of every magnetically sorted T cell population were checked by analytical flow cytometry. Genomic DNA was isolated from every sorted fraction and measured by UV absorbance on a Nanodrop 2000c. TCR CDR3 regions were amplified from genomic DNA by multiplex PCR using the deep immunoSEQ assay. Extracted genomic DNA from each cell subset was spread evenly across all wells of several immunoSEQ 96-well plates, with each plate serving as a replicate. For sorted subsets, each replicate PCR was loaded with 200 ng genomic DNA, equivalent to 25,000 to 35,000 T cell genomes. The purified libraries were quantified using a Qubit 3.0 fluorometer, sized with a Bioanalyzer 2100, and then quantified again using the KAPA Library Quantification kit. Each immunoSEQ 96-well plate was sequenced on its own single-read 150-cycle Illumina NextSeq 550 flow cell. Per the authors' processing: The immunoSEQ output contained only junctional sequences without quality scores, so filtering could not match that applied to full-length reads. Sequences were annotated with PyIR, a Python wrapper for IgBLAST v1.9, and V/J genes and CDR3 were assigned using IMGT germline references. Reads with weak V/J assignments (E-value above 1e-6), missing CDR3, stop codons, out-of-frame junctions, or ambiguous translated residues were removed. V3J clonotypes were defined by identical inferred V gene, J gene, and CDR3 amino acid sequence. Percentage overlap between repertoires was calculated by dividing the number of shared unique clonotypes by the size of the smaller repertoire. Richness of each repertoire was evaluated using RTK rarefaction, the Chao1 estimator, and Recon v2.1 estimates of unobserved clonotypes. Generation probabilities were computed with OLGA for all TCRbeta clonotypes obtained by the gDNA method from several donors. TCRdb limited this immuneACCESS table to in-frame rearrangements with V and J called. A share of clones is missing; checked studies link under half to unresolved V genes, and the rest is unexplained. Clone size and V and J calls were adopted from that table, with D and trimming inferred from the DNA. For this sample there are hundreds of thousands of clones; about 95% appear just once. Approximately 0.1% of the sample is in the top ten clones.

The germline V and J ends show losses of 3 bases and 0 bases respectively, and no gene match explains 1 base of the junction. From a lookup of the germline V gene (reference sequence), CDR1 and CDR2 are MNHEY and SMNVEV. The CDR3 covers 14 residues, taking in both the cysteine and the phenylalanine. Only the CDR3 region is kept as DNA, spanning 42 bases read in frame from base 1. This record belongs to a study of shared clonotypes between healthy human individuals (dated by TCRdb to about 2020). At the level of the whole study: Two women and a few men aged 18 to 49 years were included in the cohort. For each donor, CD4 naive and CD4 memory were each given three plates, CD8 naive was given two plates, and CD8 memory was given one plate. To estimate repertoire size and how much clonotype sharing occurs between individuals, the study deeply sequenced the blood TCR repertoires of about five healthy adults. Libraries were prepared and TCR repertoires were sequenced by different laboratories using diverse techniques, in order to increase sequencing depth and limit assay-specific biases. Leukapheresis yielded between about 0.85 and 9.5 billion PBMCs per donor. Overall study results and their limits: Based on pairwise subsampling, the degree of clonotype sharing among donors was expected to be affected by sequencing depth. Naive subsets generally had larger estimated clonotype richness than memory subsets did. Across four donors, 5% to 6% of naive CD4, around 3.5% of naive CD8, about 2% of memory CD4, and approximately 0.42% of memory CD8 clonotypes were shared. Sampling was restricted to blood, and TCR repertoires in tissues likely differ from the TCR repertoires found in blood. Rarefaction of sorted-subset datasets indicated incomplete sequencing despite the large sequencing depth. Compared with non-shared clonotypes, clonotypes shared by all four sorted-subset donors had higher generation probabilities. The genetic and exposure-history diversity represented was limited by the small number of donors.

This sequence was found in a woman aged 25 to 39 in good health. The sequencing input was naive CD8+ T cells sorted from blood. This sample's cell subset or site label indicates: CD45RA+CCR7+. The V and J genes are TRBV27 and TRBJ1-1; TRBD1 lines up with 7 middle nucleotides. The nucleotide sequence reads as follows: TGTGCCAGCAGTTTTGGGACAGTGAACACTGAAGCTTTCTTT. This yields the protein CASSFGTVNTEAFF.